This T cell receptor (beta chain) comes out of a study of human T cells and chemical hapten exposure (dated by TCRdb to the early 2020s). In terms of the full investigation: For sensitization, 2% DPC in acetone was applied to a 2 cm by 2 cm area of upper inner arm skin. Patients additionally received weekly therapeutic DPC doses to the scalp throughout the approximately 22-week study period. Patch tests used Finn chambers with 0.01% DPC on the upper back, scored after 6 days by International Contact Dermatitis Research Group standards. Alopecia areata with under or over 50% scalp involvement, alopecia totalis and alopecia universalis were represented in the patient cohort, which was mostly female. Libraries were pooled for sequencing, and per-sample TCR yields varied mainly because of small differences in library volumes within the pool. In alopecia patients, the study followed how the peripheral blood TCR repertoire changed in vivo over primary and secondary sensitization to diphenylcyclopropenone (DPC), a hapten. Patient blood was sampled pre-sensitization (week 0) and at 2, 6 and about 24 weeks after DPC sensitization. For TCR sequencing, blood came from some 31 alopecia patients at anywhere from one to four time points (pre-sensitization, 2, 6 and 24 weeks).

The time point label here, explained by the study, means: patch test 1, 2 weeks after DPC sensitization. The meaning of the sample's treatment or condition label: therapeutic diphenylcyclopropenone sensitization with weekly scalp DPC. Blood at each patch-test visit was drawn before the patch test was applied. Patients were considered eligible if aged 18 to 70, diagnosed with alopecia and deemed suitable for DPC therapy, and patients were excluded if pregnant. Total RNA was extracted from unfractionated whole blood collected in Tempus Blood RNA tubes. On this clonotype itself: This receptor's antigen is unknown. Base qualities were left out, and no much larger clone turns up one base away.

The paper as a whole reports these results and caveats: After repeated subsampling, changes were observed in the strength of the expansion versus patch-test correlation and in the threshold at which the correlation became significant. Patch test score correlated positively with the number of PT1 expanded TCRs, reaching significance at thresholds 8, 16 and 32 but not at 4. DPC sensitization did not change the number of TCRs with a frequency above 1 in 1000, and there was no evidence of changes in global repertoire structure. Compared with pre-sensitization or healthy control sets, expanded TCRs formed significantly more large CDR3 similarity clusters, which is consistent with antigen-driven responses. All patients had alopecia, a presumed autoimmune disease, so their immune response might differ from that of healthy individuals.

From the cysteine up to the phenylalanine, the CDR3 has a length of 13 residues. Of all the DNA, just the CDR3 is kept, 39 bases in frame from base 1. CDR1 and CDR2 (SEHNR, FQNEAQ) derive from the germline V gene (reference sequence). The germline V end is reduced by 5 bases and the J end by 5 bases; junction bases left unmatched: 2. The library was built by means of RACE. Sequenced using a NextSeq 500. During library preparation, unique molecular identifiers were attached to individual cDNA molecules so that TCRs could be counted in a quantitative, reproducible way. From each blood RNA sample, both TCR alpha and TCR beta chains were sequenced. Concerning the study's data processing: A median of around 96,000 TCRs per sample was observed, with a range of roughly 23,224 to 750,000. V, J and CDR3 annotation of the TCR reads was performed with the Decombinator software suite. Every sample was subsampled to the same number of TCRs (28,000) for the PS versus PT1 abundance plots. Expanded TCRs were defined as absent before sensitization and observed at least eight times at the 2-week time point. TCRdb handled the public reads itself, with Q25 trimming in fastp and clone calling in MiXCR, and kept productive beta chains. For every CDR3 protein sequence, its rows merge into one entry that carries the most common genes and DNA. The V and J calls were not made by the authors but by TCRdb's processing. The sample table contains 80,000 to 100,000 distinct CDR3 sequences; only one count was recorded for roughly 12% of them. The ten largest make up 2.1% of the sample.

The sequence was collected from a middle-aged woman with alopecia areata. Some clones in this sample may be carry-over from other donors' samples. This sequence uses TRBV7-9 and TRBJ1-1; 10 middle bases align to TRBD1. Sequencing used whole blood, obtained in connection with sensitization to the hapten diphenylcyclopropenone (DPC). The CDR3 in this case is CASSQGQGTEAFF. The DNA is TGTGCCAGCAGCCAGGGACAGGGGACTGAAGCTTTCTTT.